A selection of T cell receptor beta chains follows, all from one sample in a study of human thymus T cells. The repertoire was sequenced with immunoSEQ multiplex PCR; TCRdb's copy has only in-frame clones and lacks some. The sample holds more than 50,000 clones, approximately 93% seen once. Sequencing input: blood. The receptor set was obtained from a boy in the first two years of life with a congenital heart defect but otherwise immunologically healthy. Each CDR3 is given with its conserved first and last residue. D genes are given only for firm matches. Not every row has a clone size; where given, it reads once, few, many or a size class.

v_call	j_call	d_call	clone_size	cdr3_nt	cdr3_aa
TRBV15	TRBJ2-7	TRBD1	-	TGTGCCACCAGCAGAGAGGAGACAGGGGTGCGCGAGCAGTACTTC	CATSREETGVREQYF
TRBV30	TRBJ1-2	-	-	TGTGCCTGGCGGGTAGCTAACTATGGCTACACCTTC	CAWRVANYGYTF
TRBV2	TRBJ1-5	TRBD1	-	TGTGCCAGCAGCGGGACAGGGGGCAATCAGCCCCAGCATTTT	CASSGTGGNQPQHF
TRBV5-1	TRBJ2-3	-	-	TGCGCCAGCAGCTTGGAAGTCCATCGATCGCAGTATTTT	CASSLEVHRSQYF
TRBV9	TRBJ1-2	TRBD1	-	TGTGCCAGCAGCCCCGGACAGGGGCGATCTAACTATGGCTACACCTTC	CASSPGQGRSNYGYTF
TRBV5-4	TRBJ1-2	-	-	TGTGCCAGCAGCTTGGACAGATCTCCTCATGGCTACACCTTC	CASSLDRSPHGYTF
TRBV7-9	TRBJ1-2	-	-	TGTGCCAGCAGCTTAGAGGCGGGGGAAAGAAACTATGGCTACACCTTC	CASSLEAGERNYGYTF
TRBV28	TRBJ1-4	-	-	TGTGCCAGCGCGTTTACCCGGGACTCTGGGAGGATGTTTTTT	CASAFTRDSGRMFF
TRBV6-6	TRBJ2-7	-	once	TGTGCCAGCAGTTACGGCCGTGGGGGCTACGAGCAGTACTTC	CASSYGRGGYEQYF
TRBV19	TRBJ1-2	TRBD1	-	TGTGCCAGTAGTACACTCGGGACAGGAGCTAACTATGGCTACACCTTC	CASSTLGTGANYGYTF
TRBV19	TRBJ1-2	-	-	TGTGCCAGTAGCATTCTTGACGGGAGCTATGGCTACACCTTC	CASSILDGSYGYTF
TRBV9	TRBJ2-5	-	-	TGTGCCAGCAGCGTAGAAGCTTGGGGGACCCAAGAGACCCAGTACTTC	CASSVEAWGTQETQYF
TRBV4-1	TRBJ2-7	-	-	TGCGCCAGCAGCCCGACTAGTTTTGGCTACGAGCAGTACTTC	CASSPTSFGYEQYF
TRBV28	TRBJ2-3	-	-	TGTGCCAGCAGTAAAGTAGACCGCACAGATACGCAGTATTTT	CASSKVDRTDTQYF
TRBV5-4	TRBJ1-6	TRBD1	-	TGTGCCAGCAGCTTTGGACAGGGGGGTTTAGGGTCACCCCTCCACTTT	CASSFGQGGLGSPLHF
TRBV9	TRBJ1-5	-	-	TGTGCCAGCAGCGTAGAAGGGAATAGCAATCAGCCCCAGCATTTT	CASSVEGNSNQPQHF
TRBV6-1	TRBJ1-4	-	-	TGTGCCAGCAGGGCCCCAACTAATGAAAAACTGTTTTTT	CASRAPTNEKLFF
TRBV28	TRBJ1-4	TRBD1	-	TGTGCCAGCAGTGTGGGGACAGGGTTGGAAAAACTGTTTTTT	CASSVGTGLEKLFF
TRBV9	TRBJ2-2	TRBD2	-	TGTGCCAGCAGCGATTCTAGCGGGGTCTTGAACACCGGGGAGCTGTTTTTT	CASSDSSGVLNTGELFF
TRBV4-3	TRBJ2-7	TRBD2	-	TGCGCCAGCAGCCACGGACTAGCGGGGGGTACCTACGAGCAGTACTTC	CASSHGLAGGTYEQYF
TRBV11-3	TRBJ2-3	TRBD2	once	TGTGCCAGCAGCTTAGGATCTAGCGGGGCGTTACTTAGCACAGATACGCAGTATTTT	CASSLGSSGALLSTDTQYF
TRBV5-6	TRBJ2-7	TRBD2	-	TGTGCCAGCAGCTATGGAGGGACTAGCGGGTTTAGACGCTACGAGCAGTACTTC	CASSYGGTSGFRRYEQYF
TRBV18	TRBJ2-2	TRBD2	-	TGTGCCAGCTCATCTATAGCGGGGGACGGGGAGCTGTTTTTT	CASSSIAGDGELFF
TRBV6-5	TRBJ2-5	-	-	TGTGCCAGCAGTTTGCGTGAGACCCAGTACTTC	CASSLRETQYF
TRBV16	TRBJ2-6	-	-	TGTGCCAGCAGCCGGGGTACTGGGGCCAACGTCCTGACTTTC	CASSRGTGANVLTF
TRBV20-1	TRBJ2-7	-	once	TGCAGTGCTAGAGGGCCCTACGAGCAGTACTTC	CSARGPYEQYF
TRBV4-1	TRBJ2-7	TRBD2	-	TGCGCCAGCAGCCAAGCCCTAGGACTAGCTGAAGCCTACGAGCAGTACTTC	CASSQALGLAEAYEQYF
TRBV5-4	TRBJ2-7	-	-	TGTGCCAGCAGCCCATCTGCCGGCTCCTACGAGCAGTACTTC	CASSPSAGSYEQYF